The rows below give T cell receptor beta chains drawn from one sample of a study of T-cell reconstitution after alpha-beta-depleted transplantation in children. MiXCR was run by TCRdb on the PCR reads, yielding one entry per CDR3 protein. In the table there are about 150,000 distinct CDR3 sequences, 11% of which are singletons. This material consisted of PBMCs, taken before TCRalphabeta/CD19-depleted stem cell transplant. The receptor source for this set is a boy aged 2-9 years with acute myeloid leukemia, due to receive a stem cell transplant. Both conserved end residues are part of each CDR3. The order of the fields is J gene, clone size, V gene, D gene, CDR3 DNA, CDR3 protein. A D gene is named only where the DNA matches it firmly. Clone size is shown for a subset of rows, as once, few, many or a class of expanded clone.

TRBJ2-1	many	TRBV19	TRBD2	TGTGCCAGTACCGCTGGACTAGCGGCATCAACGGAGCAGTTCTTC	CASTAGLAASTEQFF
TRBJ2-2	many	TRBV4-2	NA	TGTGCCAGCAGCCAATACACCGGGGAGCTGTTTTTT	CASSQYTGELFF
TRBJ2-1	many	TRBV9	NA	TGTGCCAGCAGCGTCCGGGACTGGCCTTACAATGAGCAGTTCTTC	CASSVRDWPYNEQFF
TRBJ2-1	many	TRBV12-3/TRBV12-4	TRBD2	TGTGCCAGCAGTTTAGATGCGGGACTACTGTTCTTC	CASSLDAGLLFF
TRBJ2-2	many	TRBV14	NA	TGTGCCAGCAGCCCTTCGAACACCGGGGAGCTGTTTTTT	CASSPSNTGELFF
TRBJ2-7	many	TRBV20-1	NA	TGCAGTGCTAGAGCAACGGACGGTTGGACGCCGCGCGAGCAGTACTTC	CSARATDGWTPREQYF
TRBJ2-7	many	TRBV3-1	NA	TGTGCCAGCAGCCAAGATCCAGGGCGCGAGCAGTACTTC	CASSQDPGREQYF
TRBJ1-2	many	TRBV6-5	NA	TGTGCCAGCAGTTACTCTTTCGGGCCCAAAGGTGGCTACACCTTC	CASSYSFGPKGGYTF
TRBJ2-5	many	TRBV24-1	NA	TGTGCCACCAGTGATTTAGGGCAGGAGCAAGAGACCCAGTACTTC	CATSDLGQEQETQYF
TRBJ2-1	many	TRBV11-2	TRBD2	TGTGCCAGCAGCTATTCGGGAGGGCCGAATGAGCAGTTCTTC	CASSYSGGPNEQFF
TRBJ2-7	few	TRBV5-1	NA	TGCGCCAGCAGCCAAGAACAGGTCCCTTCCTACGAGCAGTACTTC	CASSQEQVPSYEQYF
TRBJ2-5	NA	TRBV6-1	TRBD1	TGTGCCAGCAGGAGAGATCCGGGACAGGGCCAAGAGACCCAGTACTTC	CASRRDPGQGQETQYF
TRBJ2-5	many	TRBV15	TRBD1	TGTGCCACCAGCAGAGAAGGGGGCGCAGGCGAGACCCAGTACTTC	CATSREGGAGETQYF
TRBJ2-7	many	TRBV7-6	TRBD2	TGTGCCAGCAGCTTAACCGGTGTATTTGGGGGGGGTGAGCAGTACTTC	CASSLTGVFGGGEQYF
TRBJ2-7	many	TRBV5-1	NA	TGCGCCAGCAGCTTAAGGATCGTCGGCGAGAGCTCCTACGAGCAGTACTTC	CASSLRIVGESSYEQYF
TRBJ1-5	many	TRBV20-1	TRBD1	TGCAGTGCTCGTCGGACAGGGAAACAGCATTTT	CSARRTGKQHF
TRBJ2-2	many	TRBV7-3	TRBD2	TGTGCCAGCAGTAGCTCCGCCGGGACTAGGGGGGAGCTGTTTTTT	CASSSSAGTRGELFF
TRBJ2-7	many	TRBV12-3/TRBV12-4	NA	TGTGCCAGCCTGCGGACCCCTGACGAGCAGTACTTC	CASLRTPDEQYF
TRBJ2-3	many	TRBV11-2	NA	TGTGCCAGCAGTTTCCTAACCGTCCTAGATACGCAGTATTTT	CASSFLTVLDTQYF
TRBJ1-2	many	TRBV28	NA	TGTGCCAGCAGTTTAGGGTCACCTCCCATCTATGGCTACACCTTC	CASSLGSPPIYGYTF
TRBJ1-2	many	TRBV15	TRBD1	TGTGCCACCGGGGAGGGGGCTGGATCCTATGGCTACACCTTC	CATGEGAGSYGYTF
TRBJ1-2	many	TRBV4-1	NA	TGCGCCAGCAGCCACCCGGACAGCTTCTATGGCTACACCTTC	CASSHPDSFYGYTF